Only a few counts were recorded for the clone carrying this T cell receptor beta chain. The repertoire was sequenced with immunoSEQ multiplex PCR; TCRdb's copy has only in-frame clones and lacks some. This table has roughly 120,000 clones, approximately 90% appearing once. Trimming removed 5 bases from V and 2 bases from J; junction bases left unmatched: 8. CDR1 is LNHDA and CDR2 is SQIVND in the germline V gene (reference sequence). The CDR3 spans 16 residues. The data belong to a study of blood T cell repertoires in COVID-19. On the study more broadly: The analysed material was cDNA or gDNA that came from T cells, B-cell-depleted T cells, or PBMCs.

This receptor was obtained from a human donor in a cohort sampled during active COVID-19. Sequencing was carried out using peripheral blood. The V gene is TRBV19, the J gene TRBJ1-1; 10 bases map to TRBD1. In DNA form, the CDR3 reads TGTGCCAGTAGTGCCGGGACAGGGGCTACTAACACTGAAGCTTTCTTT. Translating it yields CASSAGTGATNTEAFF.